This paragraph covers one T cell receptor (beta chain) sequence. This clonotype was seen a few times. What this receptor recognizes is not known. Base qualities were left out, and no much larger clone turns up one base away. The entry originates in a study of T-cell memory formation after mild COVID-19 (dated by TCRdb to the early 2020s). Turning to the overall study: Most TCR sequence clusters were specific to one of the two donors. Two young, previously healthy adult volunteers made up the cohort, one male and one female. Longitudinal TCRalpha and TCRbeta repertoire sequencing tracked T-cell clones expanding and contracting after mild COVID-19 in two donors.

The sequencing machine was an Illumina NovaSeq 6000. Using 5'RACE with constant-segment primers, TCRalpha and TCRbeta cDNA libraries were constructed, with sample barcodes and unique molecular identifiers added in the process. Trizol reagent was used to extract RNA from every sample. The libraries were amplified in two PCR steps, and the second step added a second sample barcode and Illumina TruSeq adapters. Sequencing of libraries was performed on an Illumina NovaSeq with 2 x 150 bp paired-end reads. The authors' analysis ran thus. Reads were demultiplexed and collapsed into UMI-guided consensus sequences with migec v1.2.7. Using mixcr v2.1.11, the UMI consensuses were aligned to TRA and TRB V and J templates and assembled into clonotypes. Clonotypes were classified as expanded or contracted when called significant by both edgeR and NoisET, with noise models trained on biological replicates. edgeR calls used a false discovery rate-adjusted p below 0.01 and a log2 fold-change threshold of 1. As an exploratory analysis of dynamics, max-normalized trajectories of the 1000 most abundant clonotypes were examined with PCA combined with hierarchical clustering. The CD4 or CD8 phenotype of responding clones was assigned using the separately sequenced CD4+ and CD8+ repertoires. TCRdb trimmed public reads at Q25 via fastp, called clones via MiXCR and kept in-frame beta chains. Rows with a matching CDR3 protein are joined into one entry that keeps the most common DNA and genes. What appears here as the V and J calls and clone size reflects TCRdb's work, not the paper's. The sample contains 530,000 or so distinct CDR3 sequences, roughly 17% of them found a single time. The ten biggest clones cover 8.1% of the sample.

Ficoll-Paque density gradient centrifugation was the method used to isolate PBMCs. Trimming removed 4 bases from V and 0 bases from J; the gene matches leave 7 bases unexplained. As encoded in the germline V gene, CDR1 is SGHRS while CDR2 is YFSETQ. Counted from cysteine to phenylalanine, this CDR3 has 18 amino acids. Only the CDR3 region is kept as DNA, spanning 54 bases read in frame from base 1. The investigation overall reported the following: Whether the second-wave clones peaking on day 37 were SARS-CoV-2 specific was not confirmed. Some responding clones were found in pre-infection memory, which suggests that pre-existing cross-reactive memory T cells took part in the SARS-CoV-2 response. Clones contracting from day 15 to 85 had balanced CD4/CD8 phenotypes, while a second wave expanding from day 15 to 37 was biased towards CD4+. Contracting CD4+ clones were found mainly in CM and EM memory subsets, while CD8+ clones were enriched in EMRA. Only a couple of mild cases were covered by the study, and larger cohorts that include severe cases with pre-infection samples were considered necessary.

Sample: PBMCs or a T cell subset sorted from them (not recorded which). The clonotype was recovered from an adult woman who had mild COVID-19 (a few samples of this study predate the infection). The sample titles of this study are shuffled in the database, so cell type and time point are left out; the donor was told from shared clones. This sequence uses TRBV5-1 and TRBJ2-6, with 10 bases in between that match TRBD2. The DNA is as follows: TGCGCCAGCAGCGGCCAACTAGCGGGAAACTCTGGGGCCAACGTCCTGACTTTC. Its translation reads: CASSGQLAGNSGANVLTF. Extended through the reference TRBV5-1 and TRBJ2-6 proteins, this CDR3 yields the full variable domain: KAGVTQTPRYLIKTRGQQVTLSCSPISGHRSVSWYQQTPGQGLQFLFEYFSETQRNKGNFPGRFSGRQFSNSRSEMNVSTLELGDSALYLCASSGQLAGNSGANVLTFGAGSRLTVL.